These 21 T cell receptor beta chains share one sample of origin, sequenced in a study of metastatic and nonmetastatic thyroid tumors. There were no patients who had received any treatment before thyroid surgery. TCRdb re-called the PCR reads through MiXCR. The data show tens of thousands of clones, with 4% to 5% seen just once and around 23% held by the top ten. The sample taken for sequencing was blood. These TCRs come from a female donor with papillary thyroid cancer or a benign thyroid nodule (not recorded which). Some clones in this sample may be carry-over from other donors' samples.

This clone was observed a few times. The genes are TRBV3-1 and TRBJ1-1, with D maybe TRBD1 (5 bases). V lost 0 bases to trimming and J lost 11 bases, with 19 bases between them. Germline V gene sequence: CDR1 LGHDT, CDR2 YNNKEL (reference sequence). CDR3 length: 15 amino acids. The CDR3 region has the DNA TGTGCCAGCAGCCAAGATCTAAGGGTATTCCAGGGTGCTTTCTTT. This codes for CASSQDLRVFQGAFF.

Notes on this clone: A single base separates this from a much larger clone, so it may be a read error. CDR3 nucleotide sequence: TGTGCCAGCAGACCCCTATTAGGGAGGCCGGAGGAGACCCAGTACTTC. Its translation: CASRPLLGRPEETQYF. The chain couples TRBV7-2 to TRBJ2-5; tentative D call: TRBD2 (6 bases). CDR1 SGHTA and CDR2 FQGNSA come from the germline V gene. The ends were cut back, 6 bases at V and 5 bases at J, with 22 bases in the middle. CDR3 length equals 16 residues.

This clone has more than one count but fewer than ten. The V call is TRBV6-1, the J call TRBJ1-6; 7 bases are shared with TRBD1. V trimming: 0 bases; J trimming: 9 bases; junction bases outside the gene matches: 5. The CDR3 has 15 amino acids. CDR1 MNHNS and CDR2 SASEGT come from the germline V gene. The DNA of the CDR3 is TGTGCCAGCAGTGAAGCCGAGCAGGGGGGTTCACCCCTCCACTTT. This encodes CASSEAEQGGSPLHF.

At least ten counts were recorded for this clone. The chain combines TRBV7-9 with TRBJ1-2; D ambiguous. The CDR3 covers 14 residues. V was trimmed by 5 bases and J by 4 bases, leaving 14 bases between them. Germline CDR1 reads SEHNR; CDR2 reads FQNEAQ (reference sequence). CDR3: CASSPHEGFYGYTF. CDR3 DNA sequence: TGTGCCAGCAGCCCCCACGAGGGCTTCTATGGCTACACCTTC. The complete variable domain, with remaining parts taken from reference TRBV7-9 and TRBJ1-2, reads DTGVSQNPRHKITKRGQNVTFRCDPISEHNRLYWYRQTLGQGPEFLTYFQNEAQLEKSRLLSDRFSAERPKGSFSTLEIQRTEQGDSAMYLCASSPHEGFYGYTFGSGTRLTVV.

This clone was detected only a few times. This chain connects TRBV18 to TRBJ1-2, with D possibly being TRBD1 (5 bases). V was pared by 5 bases and J by 4 bases, with 11 bases between. CDR1 is KGHSH, CDR2 LQKENI, per germline. The length of the CDR3 is 13 residues. The CDR3 region is CASSDWGSYGYTF. The CDR3 DNA is TGTGCCAGCTCAGATTGGGGGTCCTATGGCTACACCTTC.

With respect to this clone: No conserved phenylalanine or tryptophan ends this CDR3, so it is likely a read error. The limits of the CDR3 on the DNA are not certain, so only TCRdb's listed CDR3 is given. The sample carries other DNA sequences with the same CDR3. The chain employs TRBV28 and TRBJ1-2. The CDR3 comprises 12 residues, both ends counted. CDR1 MDHEN and CDR2 SYDVKM come from the germline V gene. This CDR3 reads CASSLASYGYTS.

This clone was picked up many times. The rearrangement joins TRBV10-3 to TRBJ2-7; 7 bases fit TRBD1. The CDR3 runs to 15 residues. Germline V gives CDR1 ENHRY, CDR2 SYGVKD. With V trimmed by 11 bases and J by 0 bases, 13 bases remained unmatched. The CDR3 DNA reads TGTGCCGCGAGAGGAGGCAGGGGGAGCTCCTACGAGCAGTACTTC. As protein: CAARGGRGSSYEQYF.

This clone was detected only a few times. V usage is TRBV9 and J usage is TRBJ1-6; TRBD1 aligns across 7 bases. This CDR3 has 14 residues. V shed 3 bases, J shed 6 bases, and the junction held 3 bases outside the gene matches. The germline V gene has CDR1 SGDLS and CDR2 YYNGEE. CDR3 amino acids: CASSATGINSPLHF. Written as DNA, the CDR3 is TGTGCCAGCAGCGCGACAGGGATTAATTCACCCCTCCACTTT. The complete variable domain, with remaining parts taken from reference TRBV9 and TRBJ1-6, reads DSGVTQTPKHLITATGQRVTLRCSPRSGDLSVYWYQQSLDQGLQFLIQYYNGEERAKGNILERFSAQQFPDLHSELNLSSLELGDSALYFCASSATGINSPLHFGNGTRLTVT.

This clone was counted many times. A clone one base away is much larger, so this may be a read error. The chain couples TRBV19 to TRBJ2-7; 7 positions agree with TRBD2. This CDR3 spans 15 amino acids. After removal of 8 bases from V and 4 bases from J, the junction contained 14 bases not matched to a gene. Germline CDR1 is LNHDA and CDR2 is SQIVND (reference sequence). The CDR3 region has the DNA TGTGCCAGTGGTCCCCGACTAGCTAGGACGTACGAGCAGTACTTC. It specifies CASGPRLARTYEQYF.

This clone was observed a few times. This chain connects TRBV6-1 to TRBJ2-5, with 12 bases that match TRBD2. With 3 bases clipped from V and 1 base from J, the junction kept 0 bases outside the gene matches. The CDR3 spans 15 residues. Per germline, CDR1 MNHNS and CDR2 SASEGT. This CDR3 is CASSETSGGQETQYF. The CDR3 DNA reads TGTGCCAGCAGTGAGACTAGCGGGGGCCAAGAGACCCAGTACTTC.

Points on this clone: This may stem from a read error, because a much larger clone lies one nucleotide away. The chain has TRBV6-2 or TRBV6-3 and TRBJ1-4, with 8 bases that match TRBD1. The CDR3 covers 16 residues. From germline, CDR1 is MNHEY and CDR2 SVGEGT. CDR3 sequence (DNA): TGTGCCAGCAGTTACCGGACAGGGAAGGCGAATGAAAAACCGTTTTTT. It specifies CASSYRTGKANEKPFF.

This clone was recorded many times. V is TRBV11-2 and J is TRBJ1-3; D not resolved. CDR3 length: 15 amino acids. V dropped 5 bases and J dropped 0 bases, with 11 bases sitting between them. The germline V gene encodes CDR1 SGHAT and CDR2 FQNNGV. The chain's CDR3 is CASSLRRNSGNTIYF. In DNA, the CDR3 is TGTGCCAGCAGCCTACGACGCAACTCTGGAAACACCATATATTTT.

The table lists this clone with many counts. This chain uses TRBV7-8 with TRBJ2-3; 9 nucleotides align to TRBD2. V was pared by 4 bases and J by 6 bases, with 5 bases of the junction left unmatched. The CDR3 has 14 amino acids. CDR1 is SGHVS and CDR2 is FQNEAQ in the germline V gene. CDR3 nucleotide sequence: TGTGCCAGCAGCTGGACTAGCGATGGGGATACGCAGTATTTT. Its protein is CASSWTSDGDTQYF.

This clone was recorded many times. The chain has TRBV7-9 and TRBJ2-2; D uncertain. V was clipped by 4 bases and J by 4 bases, with 16 bases between them. This CDR3 spans 16 amino acids. Germline V gives CDR1 SEHNR, CDR2 FQNEAQ (reference sequence). The CDR3 region has the DNA TGTGCCAGCAGCTCGCACTCCGGGCCCCGCACCGGGGAGCTGTTTTTT. It specifies CASSSHSGPRTGELFF.

This clone was observed at least ten times. The sample contains more than one DNA sequence encoding this CDR3. V usage is TRBV10-3 and J usage is TRBJ1-1; D gene uncertain. The germline CDR1 and CDR2 sequences are ENHRY and SYGVKD. The CDR3 has 11 amino acids. Trimming stripped 11 bases from V and 4 bases from J, with 11 bases between. CDR3: CASTAGTEAFF. The CDR3 region has the DNA TGTGCCTCCACCGCGGGCACTGAAGCTTTCTTT.

By its share, this clone is medium-sized. The chain employs TRBV6-1 and TRBJ1-6, with TRBD1 matching 11 bases. The V segment lost 5 bases and the J segment 4 bases; nucleotides outside the gene matches: 7. CDR3 length equals 17 residues. Germline V gives CDR1 MNHNS, CDR2 SASEGT. The CDR3 region has the DNA TGTGCCAGCAGTTTTTTCGGACAGGGGGCTTATAATTCACCCCTCCACTTT. As protein: CASSFFGQGAYNSPLHF.

This clone was counted ten times or more. The chain couples TRBV7-9 to TRBJ2-2; 7 bases are a match to TRBD2. The CDR3 runs 15 residues. In germline, CDR1 is SEHNR, CDR2 FQNEAQ (reference sequence). V shed 5 bases, J shed 0 bases, and the junction held 3 bases outside the gene matches. CDR3 amino acids: CASSKGLANTGELFF. The DNA of the CDR3 is TGTGCCAGCAGCAAAGGACTAGCGAACACCGGGGAGCTGTTTTTT.

A remark on this clone: A much larger clone lies a single base off, so this may be a read error. The chain uses TRBV5-6 and TRBJ1-2, with TRBD1 identical over 10 bases. Trimming took 3 bases from V and 3 from J; bases not matched to a gene: 5. Germline V gene data show CDR1 as SGHDT and CDR2 as YYEEEE. This CDR3 region has 15 residues. The CDR3 reads CASSWDRGGDYGYTF. The CDR3 DNA reads TGTGCCAGCAGCTGGGACAGGGGAGGAGACTATGGCTACACCTTC. The full variable domain, rest sourced from reference TRBV5-6 and TRBJ1-2, is DAGVTQSPTHLIKTRGQQVTLRCSPKSGHDTVSWYQQALGQGPQFIFQYYEEEERQRGNFPDRFSGHQFPNYSSELNVNALLLGDSALYLCASSWDRGGDYGYTFGSGTRLTVV.

The rearrangement uses TRBV19 and TRBJ1-1; possible D gene TRBD1, 5 bases. CDR1 LNHDA and CDR2 SQIVND come from the germline V gene (reference sequence). This CDR3 contains 13 residues. V was clipped by 7 bases and J by 10 bases, with 19 bases between them. The chain's CDR3 is CASTPWGGTGAFF. The CDR3 DNA is TGTGCCAGTACCCCTTGGGGGGGGACGGGAGCTTTCTTT.

This clone appeared many times. The chain recombines TRBV5-8 with TRBJ2-7; TRBD1 or TRBD2 may be the D gene (6 bases each). Trimming took off 4 bases at V and 7 bases at J, with 15 bases between the two ends. This CDR3 region has 13 residues. CDR1 and CDR2 from the germline V gene are SGHTS and YDEGEE. This CDR3 reads CASSLRGAWEQYF. The DNA for the CDR3 is TGTGCCAGCAGCCTGAGGGGGGCGTGGGAGCAGTACTTC.

By share, this clone counts as medium-sized. This rearrangement joins TRBV27 to TRBJ2-2, with a weak D call TRBD1 (6 bases). Germline V gives CDR1 MNHEY, CDR2 SMNVEV (reference sequence). V was trimmed by 5 bases and J by 3 bases, leaving 13 bases between them. The CDR3 runs 15 residues. The CDR3 DNA reads as TGTGCCAGCAGTGGGGACACCCTATACACCGGGGAGCTGTTTTTT. Amino acid sequence: CASSGDTLYTGELFF.